This T cell receptor beta chain was sequenced for a study of blood T cell repertoires in COVID-19. Using immunoSEQ multiplex PCR, the repertoire was profiled, and TCRdb retains in-frame clones only, with some absent. The sample holds hundreds of thousands of clones, approximately 90% seen once. This CDR3 region has 15 residues. Trimming pared 6 bases from V and 5 bases from J, leaving 19 bases between. Germline CDR1 reads KGHSH; CDR2 reads LQKENI. The receptor was isolated from a woman aged 45 to 65 with COVID-19, enrolled during active disease. The chain couples TRBV18 to TRBJ1-1; tentatively, D is TRBD1 (5 bases). Material for sequencing was peripheral blood. CDR3: CASSPLEGVGTEAFF. In DNA form, the CDR3 reads TGTGCCAGCTCCCCGTTGGAAGGGGTAGGAACTGAAGCTTTCTTT.